The 8 T cell receptor beta chains below were found in one sample sequenced in a study of cytomegalovirus exposure and HLA in healthy donors. The method was immunoSEQ multiplex PCR; TCRdb's version includes in-frame clones alone and lacks a portion of them. The sample has some 140,000 clones; just under 85% are singletons. Specimen: PBMCs. The receptors come from a woman younger than 45 in good health and CMV-seronegative.

The chain couples TRBV5-6 to TRBJ2-7, with D perhaps TRBD1 (6 bases). The CDR3 spans 13 residues. V was clipped by 3 bases and J by 4 bases, with 11 bases between them. CDR1 and CDR2 from the germline V gene are SGHDT and YYEEEE. In nucleotides, the CDR3 is TGTGCCAGCAGCTCAACAGGGAGTTACGAGCAGTACTTC. Amino acids: CASSSTGSYEQYF.

The genes are TRBV5-6 and TRBJ1-2; unclear D gene. Germline V gene sequence: CDR1 SGHDT, CDR2 YYEEEE. This CDR3 has 13 amino acids. The ends were cut back, 1 base at V and 3 bases at J, with 7 bases in the middle. In nucleotides, the CDR3 is TGTGCCAGCAGCTTGCTTCCAGACTATGGCTACACCTTC. The encoded protein is CASSLLPDYGYTF.

The CDR3 is CASSFSPGQGARGYTF. CDR3 nucleotides: TGTGCCAGCAGCTTCTCCCCGGGACAGGGGGCGCGTGGCTACACCTTC. This chain links TRBV5-4 with TRBJ1-2; 12 bases match TRBD1. This CDR3 region has 16 residues. Germline lookup yields CDR1 SGHNT and CDR2 YYREEE (reference sequence). V was pared by 2 bases and J by 7 bases, with 9 bases of the junction left unmatched.

This chain joins TRBV6-1 and TRBJ2-3; tentative D call: TRBD2 (6 bases). The CDR3 length is 15 residues. CDR1 MNHNS and CDR2 SASEGT come from the germline V gene. Trimming removed 1 base from V and 3 bases from J, with 11 bases in between. CDR3: CASSEGGRGTDTQYF. CDR3 DNA: TGTGCCAGCAGTGAAGGTGGGCGGGGAACAGATACGCAGTATTTT.

The chain links TRBV4-2 to TRBJ2-4; D is perhaps TRBD1 (6 bases). The CDR3 runs to 18 residues. Trimming removed 7 bases at V and 0 bases at J, with 22 bases between. Germline V gene data show CDR1 as LGHNA and CDR2 as YNFKEQ. In DNA, the CDR3 is TGTGCCAGCACCCACCTGACCGGGACAAATCTAGCCAAAAACATTCAGTACTTC. This translates into CASTHLTGTNLAKNIQYF.

Here the CDR3 reads CAWSQEGGREKLFF. CDR3 sequence (DNA): TGTGCCTGGAGCCAGGAGGGGGGGAGAGAAAAACTGTTTTTT. The gene calls are TRBV30 and TRBJ1-4, with D possibly matching TRBD1 (6 bases). Trimming left V 3 bases short and J 8 bases short, with 16 bases between. Germline CDR1 is GTSNPN and CDR2 is SVGIG (reference sequence). The CDR3 is made up of 14 amino acids.

This chain uses TRBV11-2 with TRBJ1-6, with D perhaps matching TRBD1 (6 bases). The CDR3 has 14 residues. Germline lookup yields CDR1 SGHAT and CDR2 FQNNGV. V lost 4 bases to trimming and J lost 5 bases, with 9 bases between them. The CDR3 DNA reads TGTGCCAGCAGCTCTCGGACAGATAATTCACCCCTCCACTTT. Protein: CASSSRTDNSPLHF.

V is TRBV6-5 and J is TRBJ1-6, with D perhaps TRBD1 (5 bases). From germline, CDR1 is MNHEY and CDR2 SVGAGI. The CDR3 has 15 residues. The ends were cut back, 6 bases at V and 2 bases at J, with 11 bases in the middle. This CDR3 is CASSPRQTYNSPLHF. Written as DNA, the CDR3 is TGTGCCAGCAGCCCGAGACAGACCTATAATTCACCCCTCCACTTT.